This T cell receptor beta chain came from a study of T cell repertoires in cytomegalovirus infection. Looking at the study overall: CMV epitopes in the study were HLA-C-restricted (recently identified) and HLA-B-restricted (well studied). Study-level findings and limits: The study found HLA-C-restricted CMV-specific TCR beta clonotypes dominating the ex vivo response.

MiXCR was run by TCRdb on the reads, yielding one entry per CDR3 protein. The data hold roughly 730,000 distinct CDR3 sequences, with 30% to 35% observed a single time. This clonotype was detected many times. Its matching antigen is unknown. Trimming at V came to 5 bases and at J to 1 base, leaving 10 bases not matched to a gene. CDR3 length: 16 residues. This chain links TRBV12-3 or TRBV12-4 with TRBJ1-1, with 7 bases aligning to TRBD1. The receptor comes from a human donor in good health (CMV status not recorded). Some clones in this sample may be carry-over from other donors' samples. This specimen consisted of cultured PBMCs, obtained from culture after CMV antigen stimulation. The chain's CDR3 is CASSSGQAPANTEAFF. CDR3 in DNA: TGTGCCAGCAGTAGCGGACAGGCGCCGGCGAACACTGAAGCTTTCTTT.